This is a list of T cell receptor beta chains from one sample in a study of molecular identifiers for immune sequencing clone quantification. TCRdb itself ran the PCR reads through MiXCR, one entry per CDR3 protein. The sample yields around 460,000 distinct CDR3 sequences, 20% to 25% seen once. Sequenced sample: naive CD8+ T cells from blood, with Jurkat cell RNA spiked in. All receptors come from a human donor in good health. Some libraries in this study had Jurkat cell RNA spiked in. Each CDR3 is given with its conserved first and last residue. Fields, in order: clone size, J gene, V gene, D gene, CDR3 protein, CDR3 DNA. A D gene is named only where the DNA matches it firmly. A row's size may be missing; if present it is once, few, many or a size class.

clone_size: .; j_call: TRBJ2-7; v_call: TRBV30; d_call: .; cdr3_aa: CAWSVAALYEQYF; cdr3_nt: TGTGCCTGGAGTGTAGCGGCACTCTACGAGCAGTACTTC
clone_size: many; j_call: TRBJ2-7; v_call: TRBV9; d_call: TRBD2; cdr3_aa: CASSVGTSGMDEQYF; cdr3_nt: TGTGCCAGCAGCGTAGGGACTAGCGGGATGGACGAGCAGTACTTC
clone_size: .; j_call: TRBJ1-3; v_call: TRBV27; d_call: .; cdr3_aa: CASSQTVPGNTIYF; cdr3_nt: TGTGCCAGCAGTCAGACGGTGCCTGGAAACACCATATATTTT
clone_size: .; j_call: TRBJ2-3; v_call: TRBV3-1; d_call: .; cdr3_aa: CASSPTVSQGQSQYF; cdr3_nt: TGTGCCAGCAGCCCTACGGTCTCTCAGGGTCAGTCGCAGTATTTT
clone_size: .; j_call: TRBJ1-5; v_call: TRBV30; d_call: .; cdr3_aa: CAWSDRTNQPQHF; cdr3_nt: TGTGCCTGGAGTGACAGGACCAATCAGCCCCAGCATTTT
clone_size: few; j_call: TRBJ2-1; v_call: TRBV6-5; d_call: TRBD2; cdr3_aa: CASSFVAGGNTYNEQFF; cdr3_nt: TGTGCCAGCAGTTTTGTAGCGGGGGGGAATACCTACAATGAGCAGTTCTTC
clone_size: many; j_call: TRBJ2-3; v_call: TRBV4-3; d_call: TRBD2; cdr3_aa: CASSQVPTSGADTQYF; cdr3_nt: TGCGCCAGCAGCCAAGTCCCTACTAGCGGGGCAGATACGCAGTATTTT
clone_size: many; j_call: TRBJ2-5; v_call: TRBV6-5; d_call: .; cdr3_aa: CASSASGGYETQYF; cdr3_nt: TGTGCCAGCAGTGCTTCAGGGGGGTATGAGACCCAGTACTTC
clone_size: .; j_call: TRBJ2-2; v_call: TRBV20-1; d_call: .; cdr3_aa: CIVRDEQVSNTGELFF; cdr3_nt: TGCATCGTCCGGGACGAACAGGTCTCGAACACCGGGGAGCTGTTTTTT
clone_size: many; j_call: TRBJ1-4; v_call: TRBV7-9; d_call: .; cdr3_aa: CASSPWGGGGEKLFF; cdr3_nt: TGTGCCAGCAGCCCATGGGGAGGCGGTGGTGAAAAACTGTTTTTT
clone_size: .; j_call: TRBJ2-3; v_call: TRBV5-1; d_call: .; cdr3_aa: CASSLFFGETGVTVTQYF; cdr3_nt: TGCGCCAGCAGCTTGTTTTTCGGTGAGACGGGCGTCACAGTTACGCAGTATTTT
clone_size: few; j_call: TRBJ2-7; v_call: TRBV27; d_call: .; cdr3_aa: CASGIRVSYEQYF; cdr3_nt: TGTGCCAGCGGCATCAGGGTCTCCTACGAGCAGTACTTC
clone_size: many; j_call: TRBJ2-3; v_call: TRBV28; d_call: TRBD2; cdr3_aa: CASSFRLAGEIPSTDTQYF; cdr3_nt: TGTGCCAGCAGTTTTCGACTAGCGGGAGAGATTCCTAGCACAGATACGCAGTATTTT
clone_size: many; j_call: TRBJ2-2; v_call: TRBV23-1; d_call: TRBD2; cdr3_aa: CASSQSPDSGANTGELFF; cdr3_nt: TGCGCCAGCAGTCAATCGCCGGATAGCGGGGCGAACACCGGGGAGCTGTTTTTT
clone_size: .; j_call: TRBJ2-3; v_call: TRBV2; d_call: .; cdr3_aa: CASSASGHTDTQYF; cdr3_nt: TGTGCCAGCAGTGCCAGCGGACACACAGATACGCAGTATTTT
clone_size: .; j_call: TRBJ2-7; v_call: TRBV7-9; d_call: .; cdr3_aa: CASSLEEKYEQYF; cdr3_nt: TGTGCCAGCAGCTTAGAGGAAAAATACGAGCAGTACTTC
clone_size: many; j_call: TRBJ2-3; v_call: TRBV5-1; d_call: TRBD2; cdr3_aa: CASSLGGGVTDTQYF; cdr3_nt: TGCGCCAGCAGCTTAGGCGGGGGAGTCACAGATACGCAGTATTTT
clone_size: few; j_call: TRBJ2-7; v_call: TRBV27; d_call: .; cdr3_aa: CASSFGQKSSYEQYF; cdr3_nt: TGTGCCAGCAGTTTCGGACAGAAAAGCTCCTACGAGCAGTACTTC
clone_size: .; j_call: TRBJ2-3; v_call: TRBV11-2; d_call: .; cdr3_aa: CASSPVGGPTDTQYF; cdr3_nt: TGTGCCAGCAGCCCGGTGGGGGGACCCACAGATACGCAGTATTTT
clone_size: many; j_call: TRBJ2-1; v_call: TRBV29-1; d_call: .; cdr3_aa: CSVLRSYNEQFF; cdr3_nt: TGCAGCGTCCTAAGGTCCTACAATGAGCAGTTCTTC
clone_size: .; j_call: TRBJ2-1; v_call: TRBV4-1; d_call: .; cdr3_aa: CASSQAVYNEQFF; cdr3_nt: TGCGCCAGCAGCCAAGCGGTCTACAATGAGCAGTTCTTC
clone_size: .; j_call: TRBJ2-7; v_call: TRBV20-1; d_call: .; cdr3_aa: CSASGISPVVRYEQYF; cdr3_nt: TGCAGTGCTAGCGGGATTTCGCCCGTAGTTCGGTACGAGCAGTACTTC
clone_size: many; j_call: TRBJ2-1; v_call: TRBV14; d_call: .; cdr3_aa: CASSQADPPDSEYYNEQFF; cdr3_nt: TGTGCCAGCAGCCAAGCAGACCCCCCCGACTCGGAGTACTACAATGAGCAGTTCTTC
clone_size: few; j_call: TRBJ2-6; v_call: TRBV7-9; d_call: .; cdr3_aa: CASSTGTISGANVLTF; cdr3_nt: TGTGCCAGCAGTACCGGGACGATCTCTGGGGCCAACGTCCTGACTTTC
clone_size: few; j_call: TRBJ1-2; v_call: TRBV27; d_call: TRBD1; cdr3_aa: CASSPQGGPYGYTF; cdr3_nt: TGTGCCAGCAGCCCCCAGGGGGGGCCTTATGGCTACACCTTC
clone_size: many; j_call: TRBJ2-1; v_call: TRBV5-1; d_call: .; cdr3_aa: CASGPGSAASYNEQFF; cdr3_nt: TGCGCCAGCGGCCCCGGTTCGGCGGCTTCCTACAATGAGCAGTTCTTC
clone_size: few; j_call: TRBJ2-2; v_call: TRBV4-3; d_call: .; cdr3_aa: CASSQDAGALNTGELFF; cdr3_nt: TGCGCCAGCAGCCAAGACGCAGGGGCGCTTAACACCGGGGAGCTGTTTTTT
clone_size: .; j_call: TRBJ2-1; v_call: TRBV6-2/TRBV6-3; d_call: .; cdr3_aa: CANSYGWGGRGNEQFF; cdr3_nt: TGTGCCAACAGTTACGGTTGGGGGGGCCGAGGGAATGAGCAGTTCTTC
clone_size: many; j_call: TRBJ2-3; v_call: TRBV24-1; d_call: .; cdr3_aa: CATSDPERRRYTDTQYF; cdr3_nt: TGTGCCACCAGTGATCCAGAGAGACGGCGGTACACAGATACGCAGTATTTT
clone_size: .; j_call: TRBJ2-6; v_call: TRBV24-1; d_call: TRBD1; cdr3_aa: CATSDLGTAERGANVLTF; cdr3_nt: TGTGCCACCAGTGATTTGGGGACAGCCGAAAGGGGGGCCAACGTCCTGACTTTC
clone_size: many; j_call: TRBJ1-1; v_call: TRBV10-2; d_call: .; cdr3_aa: CACRSGTNTEAFF; cdr3_nt: TGCGCCTGCCGGTCGGGTACGAACACTGAAGCTTTCTTT
clone_size: many; j_call: TRBJ2-3; v_call: TRBV7-9; d_call: .; cdr3_aa: CASSLDVDLRGDTQYF; cdr3_nt: TGTGCCAGCAGCTTAGATGTGGACCTGCGTGGAGATACGCAGTATTTT
clone_size: many; j_call: TRBJ2-4; v_call: TRBV5-6; d_call: TRBD1; cdr3_aa: CASSLVPGQGLVNIQYF; cdr3_nt: TGTGCCAGCAGCTTGGTCCCGGGACAGGGGTTGGTAAACATTCAGTACTTC
clone_size: .; j_call: TRBJ2-7; v_call: TRBV5-5; d_call: .; cdr3_aa: CASSLNRGTEQYF; cdr3_nt: TGTGCCAGCAGCCTGAACCGGGGGACCGAGCAGTACTTC
clone_size: .; j_call: TRBJ2-6; v_call: TRBV4-3; d_call: .; cdr3_aa: CASSQDRSEPVLLLGANVLTF; cdr3_nt: TGCGCCAGCAGCCAAGATAGGTCCGAACCGGTACTTCTTTTAGGGGCCAACGTCCTGACTTTC
clone_size: many; j_call: TRBJ1-5; v_call: TRBV19; d_call: .; cdr3_aa: CASSIIDYSNQPQHF; cdr3_nt: TGTGCCAGTAGTATCATAGATTATAGCAATCAGCCCCAGCATTTT
clone_size: .; j_call: TRBJ2-2; v_call: TRBV21-1; d_call: .; cdr3_aa: CASRIKGETGELFF; cdr3_nt: TGTGCCAGCAGAATCAAAGGGGAGACCGGGGAGCTGTTTTTT
clone_size: .; j_call: TRBJ2-7; v_call: TRBV27; d_call: TRBD2; cdr3_aa: CASSPLGLAGVLEQYF; cdr3_nt: TGTGCCAGCAGTCCGCTCGGACTAGCGGGGGTTCTTGAGCAGTACTTC
clone_size: .; j_call: TRBJ2-5; v_call: TRBV19; d_call: .; cdr3_aa: CASSIDGYSIQETQYF; cdr3_nt: TGTGCCAGTAGTATAGACGGCTACTCCATCCAAGAGACCCAGTACTTC
clone_size: few; j_call: TRBJ1-2; v_call: TRBV12-3/TRBV12-4; d_call: .; cdr3_aa: CASFAGQDGYTF; cdr3_nt: TGTGCCAGCTTTGCGGGCCAGGATGGCTACACCTTC
clone_size: once; j_call: TRBJ2-3; v_call: TRBV25-1; d_call: .; cdr3_aa: CASSEFSDNTDTQYF; cdr3_nt: TGTGCCAGCAGTGAATTCTCGGATAACACAGATACGCAGTATTTT
clone_size: few; j_call: TRBJ1-2; v_call: TRBV4-3; d_call: TRBD1; cdr3_aa: CASSQEYQGAYGYTF; cdr3_nt: TGCGCCAGCAGCCAAGAATATCAGGGGGCCTATGGCTACACCTTC
clone_size: few; j_call: TRBJ1-3; v_call: TRBV7-9; d_call: .; cdr3_aa: CASSLAFGAASGNTIYF; cdr3_nt: TGTGCCAGCAGCTTAGCGTTTGGGGCAGCCTCTGGAAACACCATATATTTT
clone_size: .; j_call: TRBJ2-2; v_call: TRBV7-2; d_call: .; cdr3_aa: CASSLELATDYPGELFF; cdr3_nt: TGTGCCAGCAGCTTAGAATTGGCGACAGATTACCCCGGGGAGCTGTTTTTT
clone_size: many; j_call: TRBJ2-3; v_call: TRBV7-6; d_call: TRBD2; cdr3_aa: CASSLAASGSVGTDTQYF; cdr3_nt: TGTGCCAGCAGCTTAGCGGCTAGCGGGAGCGTTGGCACAGATACGCAGTATTTT